This T cell receptor beta chain was profiled in a study of CD8 T cells in ankylosing spondylitis. Whole-study results and caveats: Seven to nine highly homologous variants made up a TCR beta motif, and this motif appeared characteristic of ankylosing spondylitis blood.

This clonotype was counted at least ten times. Antigen unknown. TCRdb re-analysed the 5' RACE reads in MiXCR, keeping a single row per CDR3 protein. The table records 500,000 to 550,000 distinct CDR3 sequences, about 13% of them present only once. The CDR3 spans 13 residues. CDR1 and CDR2 from the germline V gene are MGHRA and YSYEKL. The V end lost 1 base, the J end lost 5 bases, and 8 bases lay between the germline ends. The material sequenced was blood, either unsorted or a sorted T cell fraction (not recorded which). The genes are TRBV4-1 and TRBJ1-1; D gene uncertain. The sequence came from a male donor with ankylosing spondylitis. The CDR3 reads CASSQVRGTEAFF. CDR3 bases: TGCGCCAGCAGCCAAGTTCGGGGAACTGAAGCTTTCTTT.